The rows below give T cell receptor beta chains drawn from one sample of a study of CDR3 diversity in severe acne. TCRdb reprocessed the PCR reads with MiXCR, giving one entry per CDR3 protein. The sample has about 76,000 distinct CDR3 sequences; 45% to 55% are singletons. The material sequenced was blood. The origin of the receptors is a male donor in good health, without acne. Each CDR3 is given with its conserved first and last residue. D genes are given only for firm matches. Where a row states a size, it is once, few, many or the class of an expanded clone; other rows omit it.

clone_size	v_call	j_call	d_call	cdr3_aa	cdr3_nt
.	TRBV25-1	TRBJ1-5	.	CVISLEGGNQPQHF	TGTGTCATATCACTGGAGGGGGGCAATCAGCCCCAGCATTTT
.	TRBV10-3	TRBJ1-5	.	CAISESIRSNQPQHF	TGTGCCATCAGTGAGTCGATCAGGAGCAATCAGCCCCAGCATTTT
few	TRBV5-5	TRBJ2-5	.	CASSLGPRGETQYF	TGTGCCAGCAGCTTGGGACCTCGCGGGGAGACCCAGTACTTC
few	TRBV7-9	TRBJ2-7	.	CASSPWGGSYEQYF	TGTGCCAGCAGCCCATGGGGGGGCAGCTACGAGCAGTACTTC
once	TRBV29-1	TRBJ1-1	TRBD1	CSERQGEAFF	TGCAGCGAACGACAGGGTGAAGCTTTCTTT
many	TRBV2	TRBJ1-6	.	CASSDDYSPLHF	TGTGCCAGCAGTGATGACTATTCACCCCTCCACTTT
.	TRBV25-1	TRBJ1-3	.	CASSWGSGNTIYF	TGTGCCAGCAGTTGGGGTAGTGGAAACACCATATATTTT
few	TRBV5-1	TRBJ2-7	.	CASSLDILGEQYF	TGCGCCAGCAGCTTGGACATCCTGGGAGAGCAGTACTTC
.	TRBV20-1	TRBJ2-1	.	CSAGRLEQFF	TGCAGTGCTGGGCGACTAGAGCAGTTCTTC
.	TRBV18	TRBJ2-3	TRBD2	CAGSPATSGSWDTQYF	TGTGCCGGCTCACCGGCCACTAGCGGGAGTTGGGATACGCAGTATTTT
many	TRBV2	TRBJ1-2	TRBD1	CASIGQGAWGYTF	TGTGCCAGCATCGGACAGGGGGCTTGGGGCTACACCTTC
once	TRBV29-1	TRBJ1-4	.	CSVEGQGDFEKLFF	TGCAGCGTTGAAGGGCAAGGGGATTTTGAAAAACTGTTTTTT
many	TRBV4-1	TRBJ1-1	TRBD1	CASRDRAGGTEAFF	TGCGCCAGCAGAGACAGGGCGGGGGGAACTGAAGCTTTCTTT
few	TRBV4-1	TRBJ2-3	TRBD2	CASSQGREGRDTQYF	TGCGCCAGCAGCCAGGGGCGGGAGGGGCGTGATACGCAGTATTTT
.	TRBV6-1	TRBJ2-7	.	CACGIYEQYF	TGTGCCTGCGGGATCTACGAGCAGTACTTC
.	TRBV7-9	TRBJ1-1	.	CASSLTRQSEAFF	TGTGCCAGCAGCTTAACCCGACAGAGTGAAGCTTTCTTT
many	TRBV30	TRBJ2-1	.	CAWSVNFNEQFF	TGTGCCTGGAGTGTAAATTTCAATGAGCAGTTCTTC
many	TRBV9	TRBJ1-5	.	CASSVDGAGQPQHF	TGTGCCAGCAGCGTAGATGGGGCGGGCCAGCCCCAGCATTTT
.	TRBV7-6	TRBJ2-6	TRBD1	CASSLTQGAGSGANVLTF	TGTGCCAGCAGCTTAACCCAGGGGGCGGGTTCTGGGGCCAACGTCCTGACTTTC
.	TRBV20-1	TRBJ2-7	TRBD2	CSARVSGNVFEQYF	TGCAGTGCTAGAGTTAGCGGGAATGTGTTCGAGCAGTACTTC
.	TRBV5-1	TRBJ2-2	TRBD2	CASAQGGTSGSRGELFF	TGCGCCAGCGCCCAGGGGGGGACTAGCGGGAGTCGCGGGGAGCTGTTTTTT
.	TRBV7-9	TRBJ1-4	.	CASSLNVDEKLFF	TGTGCCAGCAGCTTAAATGTTGATGAAAAACTGTTTTTT
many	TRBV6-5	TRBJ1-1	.	CASSYGGFTARGAFF	TGTGCCAGCAGTTATGGGGGGTTCACCGCCCGGGGAGCTTTCTTT
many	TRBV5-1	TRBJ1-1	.	CASSKGKNTEAFF	TGCGCCAGCAGCAAGGGGAAGAACACTGAAGCTTTCTTT
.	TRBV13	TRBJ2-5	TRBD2	CASSSRTSGGETQYF	TGTGCCAGCAGCTCCCGGACTAGCGGGGGGGAGACCCAGTACTTC
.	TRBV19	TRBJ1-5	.	CASSPRRNLGFSNQPQHF	TGTGCCAGTAGCCCAAGGAGGAACCTTGGTTTTAGCAATCAGCCCCAGCATTTT
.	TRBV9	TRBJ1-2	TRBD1	CASTLQGDRGFGYGYTF	TGTGCCAGCACCCTCCAAGGGGACAGGGGTTTTGGCTATGGCTACACCTTC
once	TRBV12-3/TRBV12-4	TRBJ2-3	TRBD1	CASSLGDRGPTDTQYF	TGTGCCAGCAGTCTAGGAGACAGGGGCCCCACAGATACGCAGTATTTT
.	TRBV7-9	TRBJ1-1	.	CASSLREFAAAFF	TGTGCCAGCAGCTTAAGGGAATTTGCGGCAGCTTTCTTT
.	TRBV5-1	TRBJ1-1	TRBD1	CASSPQTGSTEAFF	TGCGCCAGCAGCCCTCAGACAGGGAGCACTGAAGCTTTCTTT
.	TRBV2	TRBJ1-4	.	CASSDERANEKLFF	TGTGCCAGCAGTGATGAGAGGGCTAATGAAAAACTGTTTTTT
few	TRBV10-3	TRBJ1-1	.	CAISPREMNTEAFF	TGTGCCATCAGTCCCCGGGAAATGAACACTGAAGCTTTCTTT
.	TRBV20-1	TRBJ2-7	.	CSARAFLPAAPTGEQYF	TGCAGTGCTAGAGCCTTCCTTCCGGCGGCGCCCACGGGTGAGCAGTACTTC
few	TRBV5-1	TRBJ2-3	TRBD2	CASSPGGSSYNEQYF	TGCGCCAGCAGCCCGGGGGGGAGTTCCTACAATGAGCAGTATTTT
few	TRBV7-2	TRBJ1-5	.	CASSLNSNQPQHF	TGTGCCAGCAGCTTAAATAGCAATCAGCCCCAGCATTTT
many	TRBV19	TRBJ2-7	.	CASSITVLGYEQYF	TGTGCCAGTAGTATAACGGTCCTTGGTTACGAGCAGTACTTC
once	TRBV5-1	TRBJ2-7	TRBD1	CASSLDDFGTAPSEQYF	TGCGCCAGCAGCTTGGATGACTTCGGGACAGCCCCTAGCGAGCAGTACTTC
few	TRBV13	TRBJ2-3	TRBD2	CASSSRTSGGPPGDTQYF	TGTGCCAGCAGCTCCCGGACTAGCGGGGGGCCACCCGGAGATACGCAGTATTTT
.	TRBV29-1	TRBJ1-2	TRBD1	CSVESTGGNYGYTF	TGCAGCGTTGAGTCTACAGGGGGGAACTATGGCTACACCTTC
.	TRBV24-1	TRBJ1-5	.	CATSDPGLAGKNEPQHF	TGTGCCACCAGTGACCCAGGACTAGCGGGGAAGAATGAGCCCCAGCATTTT
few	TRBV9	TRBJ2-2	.	CASSGGTNTGELFF	TGTGCCAGCAGCGGCGGGACGAACACCGGGGAGCTGTTTTTT
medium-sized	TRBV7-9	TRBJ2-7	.	CASVRDSGYEQYF	TGTGCCAGCGTCCGGGACTCGGGCTACGAGCAGTACTTC
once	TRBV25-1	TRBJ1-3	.	CASSPYRATGNTIYF	TGTGCCAGCTCACCGTACAGGGCGACTGGAAACACCATATATTTT
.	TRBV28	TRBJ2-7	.	CASWGGGIIYEQYF	TGTGCCAGTTGGGGGGGGGGCATTATCTACGAGCAGTACTTC
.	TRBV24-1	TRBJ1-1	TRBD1	CATFTTGGITEAFF	TGTGCCACTTTTACGACAGGGGGCATCACTGAAGCTTTCTTT
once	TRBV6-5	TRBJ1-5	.	CASRGGNQPQHF	TGTGCCAGCAGAGGGGGCAATCAGCCCCAGCATTTT
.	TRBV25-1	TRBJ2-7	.	CASSFYICSARDGDRGPSEQYF	.
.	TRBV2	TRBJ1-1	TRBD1	CACRRGQTNTEAFF	TGTGCCTGCAGGCGGGGACAGACGAACACTGAAGCTTTCTTC
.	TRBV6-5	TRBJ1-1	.	CASRAGLGAEAFF	TGTGCCAGCAGAGCGGGGCTTGGGGCTGAAGCTTTCTTT
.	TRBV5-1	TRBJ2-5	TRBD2	CASSLKPRTNGRGETQYF	TGCGCCAGCAGCTTAAAACCCCGGACTAACGGGAGGGGAGAGACCCAGTACTTC
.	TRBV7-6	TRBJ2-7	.	CASSLERGEVSYEQYF	TGTGCCAGCAGCTTAGAACGCGGGGAGGTGTCCTACGAGCAGTACTTC
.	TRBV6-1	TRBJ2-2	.	CASSEVFGPAGGELFF	TGTGCCAGCAGTGAAGTATTCGGACCTGCTGGCGGGGAGCTGTTTTTT
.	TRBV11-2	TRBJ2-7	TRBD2	CASSQGTSGEQYF	TGTGCCAGCAGCCAAGGGACTAGCGGGGAGCAGTACTTC
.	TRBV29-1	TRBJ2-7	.	CSVEDTGSGRSYEQYF	TGCAGCGTTGAAGATACTGGGTCGGGGCGCTCCTACGAGCAGTACTTC
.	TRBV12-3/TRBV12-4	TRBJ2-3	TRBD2	CASSKLAGGTTDTQYF	TGTGCCAGCAGTAAACTAGCGGGGGGGACGACAGATACGCAGTATTTT
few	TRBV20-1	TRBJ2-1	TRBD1	CSASRADRDTYNEQFF	TGCAGTGCTAGTAGGGCCGACAGGGACACCTACAATGAGCAGTTCTTC
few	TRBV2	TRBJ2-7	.	CASSRTSSYEQYF	TGTGCCAGCAGCCGCACGTCCTCCTACGAGCAGTACTTC
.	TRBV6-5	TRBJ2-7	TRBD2	CASSRPSGLAEDEQYF	TGTGCCAGCAGTCGGCCCTCGGGACTAGCGGAGGACGAGCAGTACTTC